The 18 T cell receptor beta chains below come from one sample, sequenced in a study of control samples from healthy donors and cancer patients. This table comes from immunoSEQ multiplex PCR, and its TCRdb copy is limited to in-frame clones, with some not included. The sample lists 150,000 to 200,000 clones, approximately 94% occurring once. The source material was blood. The receptors come from a woman aged 35 to 49 in good health.

The chain recombines TRBV30 with TRBJ1-2; TRBD1 agrees at 8 bases. Germline loops: CDR1 GTSNPN, CDR2 SVGIG (reference sequence). This CDR3 contains 13 residues. The trim removed 4 bases at V and 4 bases at J, leaving 5 bases unmatched. The CDR3 nucleotides are TGTGCCTGGAAGGGACAGGTCCTCTATGGCTACACCTTC. Translating it yields CAWKGQVLYGYTF.

The chain links TRBV2 to TRBJ1-1; unclear D gene. The germline CDR1 and CDR2 sequences are SNHLY and FYNNEI. The CDR3 is 15 amino acids. Trimming pared 7 bases from V and 0 bases from J, leaving 15 bases between. The CDR3 sequence is CASISGNDLNTEAFF. The CDR3 DNA follows: TGTGCCAGCATTAGCGGGAATGACCTGAACACTGAAGCTTTCTTT.

The chain recombines TRBV6-4 with TRBJ1-4, with a tentative D call TRBD1 (6 bases). Deletions cut 9 bases from V and 0 bases from J, with 8 bases between. This CDR3 has 13 amino acids. Germline V CDR1 and CDR2: MRHNA, SNTAGT. The CDR3 nucleotides read TGTGCCAGGGGGGCAGCAACTAATGAAAAACTGTTTTTT. Translated, it gives CARGAATNEKLFF.

As concerns this clone: One end of the junction fails to match germline, which may point to a read error. This sequence joins TRBV5-5 and TRBJ2-5; D remains unclear. The CDR3 is 12 residues long. Per germline, CDR1 SGHKS and CDR2 YYEKEE (reference sequence). In nucleotides, the CDR3 is TGTGCCAGCAGCGCGCACCAGGAGACCCAGTACTTC. Translated: CASSAHQETQYF.

With respect to this clone: Germline and junction disagree at one end, which may indicate a read error. This chain uses TRBV28 with TRBJ1-6; weak D call: TRBD1 (5 bases). Germline CDR1 reads MDHEN; CDR2 reads SYDVKM. The CDR3 loop spans 15 amino acids. The chain's CDR3 is CASSLPGLNNSPLHF. CDR3 in DNA: TGTGCCAGCAGTTTACCGGGACTGAATAATTCGCCCCTCCACTTT.

The rearrangement uses TRBV3-1 (or the pseudogene TRBV3-2) and TRBJ1-5, with D hard to call. The CDR3 is 14 amino acids. Trimming took off 0 bases at V and 6 bases at J, with 9 bases between the two ends. The V gene's germline CDR1 is LGHDT and CDR2 YNNKEL (reference sequence). The CDR3 loop is CASSQDGGSQPQHF. The CDR3 coding sequence is TGTGCCAGCAGCCAAGACGGAGGCAGTCAGCCCCAGCATTTT.

This chain connects TRBV11-3 to TRBJ2-1, with D possibly matching TRBD2 (6 bases). Germline CDR1 SGHNT, CDR2 YENEEA. Trimming removed 1 base at V and 7 bases at J, with 8 bases between. The CDR3 covers 13 residues. This CDR3 is CASSLGAGNEQFF. The CDR3 DNA follows: TGTGCCAGCAGCTTAGGGGCGGGGAATGAGCAGTTCTTC.

The rearrangement links TRBV6-6 to TRBJ2-7; D is unresolved. This CDR3 spans 11 amino acids. V was clipped by 4 bases and J by 6 bases, with 7 bases between them. The germline CDR1 and CDR2 sequences are MNHNY and SVGAGI (reference sequence). The CDR3 coding sequence is TGTGCCAGCAGTTTTGAGGTCGAGCAGTACTTC. This codes for CASSFEVEQYF.

The V gene is TRBV14, the J gene TRBJ1-4, with D hard to call. The CDR3 consists of 14 residues. Germline V gene sequence: CDR1 SGHDN, CDR2 FVKESK. V lost 4 bases and J 4 bases, leaving 10 bases between the germline ends. The CDR3 protein is CASSLTTLNEKLFF. CDR3 nucleotide sequence: TGTGCCAGCAGCCTGACGACCCTTAATGAAAAACTGTTTTTT.

This chain joins TRBV20-1 and TRBJ2-5; D is unresolved. The V gene lost 3 bases and the J gene lost 2 bases, with 4 bases spanning the gap. The CDR3 length is 11 residues. The germline gives CDR1 DFQATT, CDR2 SNEGSKA (reference sequence). CDR3 in DNA: TGCAGTGCTAGTGAACAAGAGACCCAGTACTTC. This gives the protein CSASEQETQYF.

The J gene is TRBJ2-3, the V gene TRBV9, with D uncertain. Trimming cost V 0 bases and J 4 bases, with 9 bases left between them. Germline CDR1 and CDR2: SGDLS and YYNGEE. CDR3 length equals 14 residues. The CDR3 coding sequence is TGTGCCAGCAGCGTAGCTCCCCGTTCAGATACGCAGTATTTT. Translated: CASSVAPRSDTQYF.

The gene calls are TRBV30 and TRBJ1-3; D uncertain. This CDR3 has 14 amino acids. The germline V and J ends were trimmed by 1 base and 0 bases, with 7 bases remaining between them. The germline V gene has CDR1 GTSNPN and CDR2 SVGIG (reference sequence). The CDR3 loop reads CAWSEGGSGNTIYF. CDR3 DNA sequence: TGTGCCTGGAGTGAGGGAGGCTCTGGAAACACCATATATTTT.

This chain joins TRBV19 and TRBJ2-7; TRBD2 is a possible D gene (5 bases). This CDR3 region has 14 residues. CDR1 and CDR2 from the germline V gene are LNHDA and SQIVND (reference sequence). The V gene lost 5 bases and the J gene lost 6 bases, with 17 bases spanning the gap. CDR3: CASSPRGASSEQYF. CDR3 sequence (DNA): TGTGCCAGTAGTCCAAGAGGAGCTAGCTCCGAGCAGTACTTC.

Only one count was recorded for this clone. The chain carries TRBV7-2 and TRBJ1-6; D is perhaps TRBD1 (6 bases). The CDR3 is made up of 14 amino acids. Per the germline V gene, CDR1 is SGHTA and CDR2 is FQGNSA. The germline V and J ends were trimmed by 1 base and 14 bases, with 15 bases remaining between them. CDR3 DNA sequence: TGTGCCAGCAGCTTAGACGGGGGCGATGGAGCCCTCCACTTT. Translating it yields CASSLDGGDGALHF.

The chain joins TRBV7-2 to TRBJ1-5; D might be TRBD1 (6 bases). V dropped 1 base and J dropped 4 bases, with 11 bases sitting between them. This CDR3 contains 15 residues. Germline V gene data show CDR1 as SGHTA and CDR2 as FQGNSA. The DNA of the CDR3 is TGTGCCAGCAGCTTAGGTGGGGGGGCAAATCAGCCCCAGCATTTT. Protein sequence: CASSLGGGANQPQHF.

The CDR3 reads CASSLETGFYEQYF. CDR3 DNA: TGCGCCAGCAGCTTGGAGACAGGGTTCTACGAGCAGTACTTC. This sequence joins TRBV5-1 and TRBJ2-7, with 7 nucleotides matching TRBD1. Per the germline V gene, CDR1 is SGHRS and CDR2 is YFSETQ. J lost 3 bases, V lost 0 bases, and 3 bases had no gene match. The CDR3 loop spans 14 amino acids.

The chain couples TRBV2 to TRBJ1-5; D unresolved. Trimming shortened V by 4 bases and J by 0 bases, and 4 bases separated the two germline ends. The CDR3 is 13 amino acids. CDR1 SNHLY and CDR2 FYNNEI come from the germline V gene. The DNA of the CDR3 is TGTGCCAGCAGTGTGTATAGCAATCAGCCCCAGCATTTT. It yields the protein CASSVYSNQPQHF.

This sequence joins TRBV7-9 and TRBJ2-5; D remains ambiguous. The CDR3 consists of 12 residues. From germline, CDR1 is SEHNR and CDR2 FQNEAQ (reference sequence). V was trimmed by 0 bases and J by 5 bases, leaving 4 bases between them. The DNA for the CDR3 is TGTGCCAGCAGCTTAGCGATGGAGACCCAGTACTTC. This codes for CASSLAMETQYF.